One sample yielded the 28 T cell receptor beta chains listed below, sequenced in a study of T cells in Graves' hyperthyroidism and ophthalmopathy. Amplified TCR beta CDR3 regions came from RNA transcripts. Initially, a first-round RT-PCR of the TCR CDR3 employed the HTBI primer set. TCRdb re-analysed the multiplex PCR reads in MiXCR, keeping a single row per CDR3 protein. Of about 250,000 distinct CDR3 sequences in the sample, 24% were seen once. Sequenced material: blood. These receptors originate from a woman in her thirties or forties with Graves' ophthalmopathy.

This clonotype came up many times. The genes are TRBV7-9 and TRBJ2-2; 8 bases map to TRBD2. This CDR3 region has 14 residues. CDR1 is SEHNR and CDR2 is FQNEAQ in the germline V gene (reference sequence). V gave up 3 bases and J gave up 6 bases; unmatched junction bases: 3. The CDR3 DNA reads as TGTGCCAGCAGCTTCAGCGGGAGTTCCGGGGAGCTGTTTTTT. Protein product: CASSFSGSSGELFF.

This clonotype was picked up many times. The chain recombines TRBV30 with TRBJ2-7; D may be TRBD1 (5 bases). CDR1 and CDR2 (germline): GTSNPN, SVGIG (reference sequence). V was shortened by 0 bases and J by 9 bases, with 15 bases between the two germline ends. The CDR3 covers 13 residues. The CDR3 nucleotides read TGTGCCTGGAGTGTACAATGGGGCGGCGGGCAGTACTTC. It codes for CAWSVQWGGGQYF.

The table lists this clonotype with many counts. The chain uses TRBV10-3 and TRBJ2-5; 9 bases align to TRBD1. Germline loops: CDR1 ENHRY, CDR2 SYGVKD. The CDR3 is 14 residues long. Losses at the gene ends were 4 bases for V and 5 bases for J; bases not matched to a gene: 5. The CDR3 bases are TGTGCCATCAGTGTGGGGGACAGGGATGAGACCCAGTACTTC. Its translation: CAISVGDRDETQYF.

The chain employs TRBV20-1 and TRBJ1-2, with D hard to call. Per the germline V gene, CDR1 is DFQATT and CDR2 is SNEGSKA (reference sequence). The CDR3 loop spans 8 amino acids. V lost 0 bases and J 11 bases, leaving 1 base between the germline ends. CDR3 sequence: CSARDYTF. The CDR3 DNA reads as TGCAGTGCTAGAGATTACACCTTC.

This clonotype was seen at least ten times. V and J are TRBV9 and TRBJ1-5, with a tentative D call TRBD1 (5 bases). Trimming stripped 7 bases from V and 3 bases from J, with 14 bases between. The germline gives CDR1 SGDLS, CDR2 YYNGEE. The CDR3 is made up of 14 amino acids. This CDR3 is CASGPGGINQPQHF. CDR3 nucleotides: TGTGCCAGCGGCCCGGGGGGGATCAATCAGCCCCAGCATTTT.

This clonotype was detected ten times or more. The genes are TRBV12-3 or TRBV12-4 and TRBJ2-7; unclear D gene. Between the trimmed V and J ends, which lost 7 bases and 2 bases, there was a span of 9 bases. The CDR3 covers 12 residues. Written as DNA, the CDR3 is TGTGCCAGCACCTACGGACCCTACGAGCAGTACTTC. This codes for CASTYGPYEQYF.

This clonotype was seen at least ten times. The CDR3 nucleotides read TGTGCCAGCAGTGAAGGGCGGTGGGACAGCTCTGGAAACACCATATATTTT. Translation gives CASSEGRWDSSGNTIYF. The V call is TRBV6-1, the J call TRBJ1-3; TRBD1 matches at 7 bases. Germline lookup yields CDR1 MNHNS and CDR2 SASEGT. This CDR3 region has 17 residues. After removal of 1 base from V and 0 bases from J, the junction contained 6 bases not matched to a gene.

The chain employs TRBV2 and TRBJ2-7; D call uncertain. The germline V and J ends were trimmed by 3 bases and 4 bases, with 7 bases remaining between them. The CDR3 is 12 amino acids. CDR1 SNHLY and CDR2 FYNNEI come from the germline V gene. For the CDR3, the DNA is TGTGCCAGCAGTGATTGGTTTTACGAGCAGTACTTC. Amino acids: CASSDWFYEQYF. Using reference TRBV2 and TRBJ2-7 for the parts outside the CDR3, the full variable domain is EPEVTQTPSHQVTQMGQEVILRCVPISNHLYFYWYRQILGQKVEFLVSFYNNEISEKSEIFDDQFSVERPDGSNFTLKIRSTKLEDSAMYFCASSDWFYEQYFGPGTRLTVT.

This clonotype was seen many times. J is TRBJ2-5 and V is TRBV15; TRBD1 agrees at 8 bases. The CDR3 extends over 16 amino acids. The germline gives CDR1 LNHNV, CDR2 YYDKDF (reference sequence). Trimming removed 0 bases from V and 4 bases from J; junction bases left unmatched: 7. The CDR3: CATSREGQGVGETQYF. In DNA, the CDR3 is TGTGCCACCAGCAGAGAAGGACAGGGAGTTGGAGAGACCCAGTACTTC.

The rearrangement links TRBV6-5 to TRBJ1-2; D gene unclear. Trimming removed 0 bases at V and 11 bases at J, with 16 bases between. The CDR3 is made up of 14 amino acids. Germline V gives CDR1 MNHEY, CDR2 SVGAGI. The CDR3 sequence is CASSYSRGGLGYTF. CDR3 nucleotides: TGTGCCAGCAGTTACTCGAGAGGTGGGCTAGGGTACACCTTC.

The chain is built from TRBV18 and TRBJ1-1; 7 nucleotides match TRBD1. The CDR3 is made up of 16 amino acids. Germline CDR1 reads KGHSH; CDR2 reads LQKENI. The J segment lost 1 base and the V segment lost 4 bases, leaving 9 bases of the junction unmatched. The CDR3 DNA reads TGTGCCAGCTCACTAAACAGGGGCTTGGCGAACACTGAAGCTTTCTTT. The encoded protein is CASSLNRGLANTEAFF.

A remark on this clonotype: The junction and the germline gene differ at one end; a read error may be behind it. The CDR3 bases are TGTGCCACCAGTAGAGGGAGTGGAGAGACCCAGTACTTC. As protein: CATSRGSGETQYF. The chain couples TRBV15 to TRBJ2-5, with D possibly being TRBD2 (5 bases). Germline V gene data show CDR1 as LNHNV and CDR2 as YYDKDF (reference sequence). The CDR3 contains 13 residues.

This clonotype was detected many times. The V call is TRBV5-1, the J call TRBJ2-7; 11 bases match TRBD2. Germline values: CDR1 SGHRS, CDR2 YFSETQ. The CDR3 covers 16 residues. V was pared by 4 bases and J by 5 bases, with 11 bases of the junction left unmatched. The chain's CDR3 is CASSTTLAGVRNEQYF. CDR3 DNA sequence: TGCGCCAGCAGCACCACACTAGCGGGAGTGCGAAACGAGCAGTACTTC.

This clonotype was found many times. The genes are TRBV20-1 and TRBJ2-7; 8 nucleotides agree with TRBD1. The ends lost 7 bases at V and 1 base at J; junction bases unmatched: 6. CDR3 length: 13 residues. Germline values: CDR1 DFQATT, CDR2 SNEGSKA (reference sequence). This CDR3 reads CSVRRQGSYEQYF. CDR3 DNA sequence: TGCAGTGTTCGGAGACAGGGGTCCTACGAGCAGTACTTC.

The V and J genes are TRBV2 and TRBJ1-1; 7 bases are shared with TRBD1. This CDR3 has 13 residues. J was trimmed by 12 bases and V by 7 bases; bases with no gene match: 14. Germline lookup yields CDR1 SNHLY and CDR2 FYNNEI. The CDR3 loop is CASTTLRQGGTFF. The CDR3, as DNA: TGTGCCAGCACCACTTTACGACAGGGCGGGACTTTCTTT.

The rearrangement uses TRBV19 and TRBJ2-5; D call uncertain. This CDR3 is 15 amino acids long. Germline lookup yields CDR1 LNHDA and CDR2 SQIVND (reference sequence). V was clipped by 6 bases and J by 5 bases, with 19 bases between them. DNA of the CDR3: TGTGCCAGTAGCAGTGCTGGGCACAACGGGGAGACCCAGTACTTC. Its protein is CASSSAGHNGETQYF.

The chain links TRBV20-1 to TRBJ2-7, with TRBD1 identical over 9 bases. Trimming cost V 0 bases and J 2 bases; bases outside gene matches: 8. The germline gives CDR1 DFQATT, CDR2 SNEGSKA (reference sequence). The CDR3 is made up of 16 amino acids. CDR3 residues: CSARDSLDRGTYEQYF. CDR3 bases: TGCAGTGCTAGAGATTCCCTGGACAGGGGTACCTACGAGCAGTACTTC.

This clonotype was counted many times. This chain connects TRBV6-1 to TRBJ2-2; no reliable D call. Germline V lookup: CDR1 MNHNS, CDR2 SASEGT. V was clipped by 4 bases and J by 2 bases, with 2 bases between them. This CDR3 has 12 residues. CDR3 DNA sequence: TGTGCCAGCAGTGTCAACACCGGGGAGCTGTTTTTT. This codes for CASSVNTGELFF.

The chain is built from TRBV6-1 and TRBJ2-2; tentative D call: TRBD1 (6 bases). Per germline, CDR1 MNHNS and CDR2 SASEGT. The CDR3 runs 15 residues. The ends were cut back, 6 bases at V and 4 bases at J, with 15 bases in the middle. DNA of the CDR3: TGTGCCAGCAGAATCCCTGACAGGTCCACCGGGGAGCTGTTTTTT. It yields the protein CASRIPDRSTGELFF.

This clonotype appeared many times. J is TRBJ2-7 and V is TRBV24-1; possible D gene TRBD2, 5 bases. The CDR3 consists of 14 residues. V was shortened by 4 bases and J by 2 bases, with 11 bases between the two germline ends. The germline V gene has CDR1 KGHDR and CDR2 SFDVKD. CDR3 loop: CATSDPGIPYEQYF. Written as DNA, the CDR3 is TGTGCCACCAGTGACCCCGGGATTCCCTACGAGCAGTACTTC.

This clonotype was detected many times. This chain uses TRBV4-2 with TRBJ2-7; D is ambiguous. V was trimmed by 0 bases and J by 3 bases, leaving 12 bases between them. Germline CDR1 reads LGHNA; CDR2 reads YNFKEQ. The CDR3 length is 15 residues. DNA for the CDR3: TGTGCCAGCAGCCAAGACTTAATGAGCAACTACGAGCAGTACTTC. As protein: CASSQDLMSNYEQYF.

This clonotype was seen at least ten times. The chain carries TRBV2 and TRBJ2-2; 8 positions match TRBD1. V dropped 9 bases and J dropped 7; count of bases not matched to a gene: 10. Germline lookup yields CDR1 SNHLY and CDR2 FYNNEI. This CDR3 contains 14 residues. This CDR3 reads CASRDRRLGGELFF. The CDR3 bases are TGTGCCAGTAGGGACAGGAGATTAGGCGGGGAGCTGTTTTTT. The full variable domain, its missing parts supplied by reference TRBV2 and TRBJ2-2, is EPEVTQTPSHQVTQMGQEVILRCVPISNHLYFYWYRQILGQKVEFLVSFYNNEISEKSEIFDDQFSVERPDGSNFTLKIRSTKLEDSAMYFCASRDRRLGGELFFGEGSRLTVL.

This clonotype was picked up many times. The genes are TRBV5-1 and TRBJ2-2; TRBD2 aligns across 7 bases. Losses at the gene ends were 6 bases for V and 5 bases for J; bases not matched to a gene: 7. This CDR3 is 14 amino acids long. The germline V gene encodes CDR1 SGHRS and CDR2 YFSETQ. The CDR3: CASKEGGLTGELFF. The CDR3 DNA follows: TGCGCCAGCAAAGAGGGAGGGCTTACCGGGGAGCTGTTTTTT.

This clonotype was recorded at least ten times. The rearrangement joins TRBV10-3 to TRBJ2-7; 7 bases are a match to TRBD2. Germline CDR1 reads ENHRY; CDR2 reads SYGVKD. The CDR3 totals 14 residues. J lost 1 base, V lost 6 bases, and 6 bases had no gene match. This CDR3 is CAIRQGLVSYEQYF. CDR3 DNA: TGTGCCATCAGACAAGGACTAGTTTCCTACGAGCAGTACTTC.

The genes are TRBV28 and TRBJ2-7, with D tentatively TRBD1 (5 bases). Trimming removed 8 bases from V and 0 bases from J, with 20 bases in between. Germline V gene sequence: CDR1 MDHEN, CDR2 SYDVKM. CDR3 length equals 16 residues. CDR3 bases: TGTGCCAGCTCACCTGGCGCGACAGCGAGCTCCTACGAGCAGTACTTC. It specifies CASSPGATASSYEQYF.

Many counts were recorded for this clonotype. The chain links TRBV6-1 to TRBJ2-2; TRBD2 aligns across 9 bases. This CDR3 has 16 amino acids. V was pared by 6 bases and J by 4 bases, with 9 bases of the junction left unmatched. Germline V gene data show CDR1 as MNHNS and CDR2 as SASEGT. The CDR3 loop reads CASSATSGSSTGELFF. CDR3 bases: TGTGCCAGCAGCGCCACTAGCGGGTCGAGCACCGGGGAGCTGTTTTTT.

This clonotype was observed at least ten times. The rearrangement joins TRBV28 to TRBJ1-2; D perhaps matches TRBD1 (5 bases). Trimming left V 7 bases short and J 4 bases short, with 13 bases between. Per germline, CDR1 MDHEN and CDR2 SYDVKM. This CDR3 is 13 amino acids long. The CDR3 sequence is CASTTGRLYGYTF. DNA for the CDR3: TGTGCCAGCACCACGGGGCGGCTCTATGGCTACACCTTC.

This clonotype was observed a single time. V usage is TRBV20-1 and J usage is TRBJ1-1; no definite D call. The CDR3 has 11 amino acids. The germline V gene encodes CDR1 DFQATT and CDR2 SNEGSKA (reference sequence). Trimming pared 1 base from V and 9 bases from J, leaving 9 bases between. DNA of the CDR3: TGCAGTGCTAGAGGTCCCGCGCAAGCTTTCTTT. Protein: CSARGPAQAFF.